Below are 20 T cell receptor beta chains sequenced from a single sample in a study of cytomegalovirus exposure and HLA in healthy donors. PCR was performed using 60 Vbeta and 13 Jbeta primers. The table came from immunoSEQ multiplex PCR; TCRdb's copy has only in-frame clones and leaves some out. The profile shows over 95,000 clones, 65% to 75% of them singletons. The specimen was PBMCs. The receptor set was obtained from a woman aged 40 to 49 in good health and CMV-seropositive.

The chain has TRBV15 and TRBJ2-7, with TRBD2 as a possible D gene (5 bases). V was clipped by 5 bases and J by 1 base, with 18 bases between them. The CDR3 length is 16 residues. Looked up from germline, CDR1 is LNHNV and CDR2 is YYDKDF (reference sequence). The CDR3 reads CATSPGFGETSYEQYF. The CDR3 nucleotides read TGTGCCACCAGCCCAGGTTTTGGGGAGACATCCTACGAGCAGTACTTC.

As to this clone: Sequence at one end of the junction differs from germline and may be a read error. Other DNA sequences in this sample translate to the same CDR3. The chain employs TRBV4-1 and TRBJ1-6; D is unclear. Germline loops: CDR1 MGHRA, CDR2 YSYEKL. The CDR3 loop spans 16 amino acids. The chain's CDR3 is CASSQDKSSYNSPLHF. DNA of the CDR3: TGCGCCAGCAGCCAAGACAAGAGCTCCTATAATTCCCCCCTCCACTTT.

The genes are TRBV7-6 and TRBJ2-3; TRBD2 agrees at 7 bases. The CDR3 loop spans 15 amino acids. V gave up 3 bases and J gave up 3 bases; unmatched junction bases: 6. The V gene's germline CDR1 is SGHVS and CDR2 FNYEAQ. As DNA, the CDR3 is TGTGCCAGCAGCTTTGGGTGGGGGGGAACAGATACGCAGTATTTT. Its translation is CASSFGWGGTDTQYF.

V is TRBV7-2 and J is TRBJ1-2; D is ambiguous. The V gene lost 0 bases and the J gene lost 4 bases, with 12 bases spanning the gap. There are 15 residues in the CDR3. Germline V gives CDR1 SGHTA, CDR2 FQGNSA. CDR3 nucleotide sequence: TGTGCCAGCAGCTTAGCACTACCAGAGAGCTATGGCTACACCTTC. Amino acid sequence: CASSLALPESYGYTF.

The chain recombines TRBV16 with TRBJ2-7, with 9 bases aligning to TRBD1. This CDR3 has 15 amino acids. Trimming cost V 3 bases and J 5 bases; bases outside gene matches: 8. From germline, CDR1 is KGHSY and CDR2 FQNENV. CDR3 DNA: TGTGCCAGCAGCCAGAGGGGAGGGACAGGGAACGAGCAGTACTTC. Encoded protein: CASSQRGGTGNEQYF.

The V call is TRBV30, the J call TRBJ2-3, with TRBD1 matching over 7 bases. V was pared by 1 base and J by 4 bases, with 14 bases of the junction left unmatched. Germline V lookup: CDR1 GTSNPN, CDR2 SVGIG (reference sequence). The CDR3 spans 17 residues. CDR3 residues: CAWSEVGTVYVADTQYF. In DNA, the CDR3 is TGTGCCTGGAGTGAGGTGGGGACAGTGTATGTCGCAGATACGCAGTATTTT.

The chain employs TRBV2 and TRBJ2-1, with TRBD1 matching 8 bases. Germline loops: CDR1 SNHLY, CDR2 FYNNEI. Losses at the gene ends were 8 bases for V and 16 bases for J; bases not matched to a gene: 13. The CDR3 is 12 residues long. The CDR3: CASGGTGGRLFF. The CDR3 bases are TGTGCCAGCGGGGGGACAGGTGGGAGGTTATTCTTC.

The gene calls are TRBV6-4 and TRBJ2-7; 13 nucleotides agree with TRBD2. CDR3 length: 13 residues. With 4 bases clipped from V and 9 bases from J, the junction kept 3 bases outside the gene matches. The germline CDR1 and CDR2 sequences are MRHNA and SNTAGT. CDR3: CASSGLAGGRQYF. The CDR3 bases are TGTGCCAGCAGTGGACTAGCGGGAGGACGGCAGTACTTC.

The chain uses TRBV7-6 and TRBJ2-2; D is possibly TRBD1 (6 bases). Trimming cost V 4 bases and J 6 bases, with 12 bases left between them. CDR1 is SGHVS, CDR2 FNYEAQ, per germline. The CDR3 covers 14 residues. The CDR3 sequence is CASSYFEGAGELFF. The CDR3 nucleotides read TGTGCCAGCAGCTACTTTGAGGGGGCCGGGGAGCTGTTTTTT.

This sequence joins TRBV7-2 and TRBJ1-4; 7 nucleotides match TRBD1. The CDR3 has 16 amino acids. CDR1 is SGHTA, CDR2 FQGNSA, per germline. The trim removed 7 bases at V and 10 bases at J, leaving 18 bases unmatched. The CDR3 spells CASTGMMYRGEGKLFF. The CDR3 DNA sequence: TGTGCCAGCACTGGAATGATGTACAGGGGAGAAGGAAAACTGTTTTTT.

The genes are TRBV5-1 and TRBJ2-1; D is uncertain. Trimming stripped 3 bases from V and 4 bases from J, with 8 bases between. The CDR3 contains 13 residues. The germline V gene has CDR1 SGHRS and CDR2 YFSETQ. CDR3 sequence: CASSSTTYNEQFF. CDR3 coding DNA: TGCGCCAGCAGCTCCACGACATACAATGAGCAGTTCTTC. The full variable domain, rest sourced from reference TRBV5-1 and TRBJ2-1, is KAGVTQTPRYLIKTRGQQVTLSCSPISGHRSVSWYQQTPGQGLQFLFEYFSETQRNKGNFPGRFSGRQFSNSRSEMNVSTLELGDSALYLCASSSTTYNEQFFGPGTRLTVL.

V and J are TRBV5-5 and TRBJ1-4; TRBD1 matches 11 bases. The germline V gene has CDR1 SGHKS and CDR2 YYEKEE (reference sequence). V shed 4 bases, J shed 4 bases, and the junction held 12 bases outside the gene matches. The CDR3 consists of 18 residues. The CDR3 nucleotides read TGTGCCAGCAGCCCCGACAGGGACAGGGGGGCTAGTAATGAAAAACTGTTTTTT. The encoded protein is CASSPDRDRGASNEKLFF.

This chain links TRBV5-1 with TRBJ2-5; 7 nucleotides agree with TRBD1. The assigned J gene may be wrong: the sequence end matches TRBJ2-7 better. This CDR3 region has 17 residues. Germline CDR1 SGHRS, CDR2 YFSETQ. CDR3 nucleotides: TGCGCCAGCAGCTTGGCCCGGGACAGCCCCTCGGGATACGAGCAGTACTTC. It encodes CASSLARDSPSGYEQYF.

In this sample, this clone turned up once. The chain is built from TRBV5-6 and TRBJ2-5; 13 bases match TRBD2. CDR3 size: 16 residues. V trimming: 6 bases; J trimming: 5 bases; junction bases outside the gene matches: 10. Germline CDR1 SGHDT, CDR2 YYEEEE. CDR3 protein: CASIPGLAGVPETQYF. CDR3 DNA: TGTGCCAGCATCCCCGGACTAGCGGGGGTCCCGGAGACCCAGTACTTC.

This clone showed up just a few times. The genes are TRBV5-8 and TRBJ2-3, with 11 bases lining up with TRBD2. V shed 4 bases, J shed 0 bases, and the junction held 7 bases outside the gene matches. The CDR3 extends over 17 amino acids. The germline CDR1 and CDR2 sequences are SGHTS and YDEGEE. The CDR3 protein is CASSPGLAVTSTDTQYF. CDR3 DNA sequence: TGTGCCAGCAGCCCGGGACTAGCGGTAACTAGCACAGATACGCAGTATTTT.

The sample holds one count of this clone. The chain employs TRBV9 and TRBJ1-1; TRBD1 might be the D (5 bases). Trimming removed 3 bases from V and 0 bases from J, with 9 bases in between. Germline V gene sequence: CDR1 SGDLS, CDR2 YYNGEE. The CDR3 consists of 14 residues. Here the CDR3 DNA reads TGTGCCAGCAGCGCGTTAGGGGTGAACACTGAAGCTTTCTTT. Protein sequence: CASSALGVNTEAFF.

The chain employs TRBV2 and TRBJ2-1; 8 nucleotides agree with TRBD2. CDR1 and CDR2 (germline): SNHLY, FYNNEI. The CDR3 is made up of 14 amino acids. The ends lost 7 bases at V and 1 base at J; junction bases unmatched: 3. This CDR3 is CASTREGSYNEQFF. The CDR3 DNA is TGTGCCAGCACTCGGGAGGGTTCCTACAATGAGCAGTTCTTC.

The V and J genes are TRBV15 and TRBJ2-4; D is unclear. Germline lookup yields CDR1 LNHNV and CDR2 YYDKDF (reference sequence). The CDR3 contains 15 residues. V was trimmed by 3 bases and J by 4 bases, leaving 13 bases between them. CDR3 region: CATSRSNPSKNIQYF. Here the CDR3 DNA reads TGTGCCACCAGCAGGAGCAACCCTAGTAAAAACATTCAGTACTTC.

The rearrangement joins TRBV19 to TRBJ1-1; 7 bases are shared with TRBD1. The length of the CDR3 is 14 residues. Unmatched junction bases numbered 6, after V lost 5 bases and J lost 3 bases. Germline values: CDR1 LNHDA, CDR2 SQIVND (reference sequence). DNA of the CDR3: TGTGCCAGTAGTCTCGACAGGGATGACACTGAAGCTTTCTTT. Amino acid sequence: CASSLDRDDTEAFF. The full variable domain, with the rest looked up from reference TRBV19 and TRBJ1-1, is DGGITQSPKYLFRKEGQNVTLSCEQNLNHDAMYWYRQDPGQGLRLIYYSQIVNDFQKGDIAEGYSVSREKKESFPLTVTSAQKNPTAFYLCASSLDRDDTEAFFGQGTRLTVV.

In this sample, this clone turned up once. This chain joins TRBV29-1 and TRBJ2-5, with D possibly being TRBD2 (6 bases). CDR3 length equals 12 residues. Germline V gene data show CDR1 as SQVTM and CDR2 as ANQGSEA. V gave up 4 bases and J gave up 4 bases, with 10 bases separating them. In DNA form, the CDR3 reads TGCAGCGTTGGGGGGAGGCTAGAGACCCAGTACTTC. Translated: CSVGGRLETQYF.